This T cell receptor beta chain originates from a study of T cell responses to AZD1222 COVID-19 vaccine. The table came from immunoSEQ multiplex PCR; TCRdb's copy has only in-frame clones and leaves some out. This sample carries about 180,000 clones, 70% to 90% of them seen once, and the ten largest clones take 25% to 30%. The input for sequencing was peripheral blood, taken 28 days after the second AZD1222 dose. This TCR derives from an adult who received the AZD1222 COVID-19 vaccine.

CDR3 in DNA: TGTGCCAGCAGCTTAGCGGAGGGACAAGAGACCCAGTACTTC. This encodes CASSLAEGQETQYF. This chain joins TRBV7-2 and TRBJ2-5; maybe TRBD2 (6 bases). The CDR3 sequence is 14 residues long. In germline, CDR1 is SGHTA, CDR2 FQGNSA. Trimming left V 0 bases short and J 2 bases short, with 7 bases between.